This is a list of T cell receptor beta chains from one sample in a study of beta chain features in type 1 diabetes. Some clones are missing from TCRdb's copy, which holds only in-frame ones; the method was immunoSEQ multiplex PCR. The sample comprises some 180,000 clones, about 13% of which are singletons, and approximately 0.62% rests with the top ten. The sample comprised central memory CD4+ T cells from blood. Every receptor here comes from a woman aged 18-29 years in good health. Each CDR3 is given with its conserved first and last residue. The D gene is left open where the match is weak. Expanded clones are given a class, and other clones once, few, many or no size at all.

j_gene: TRBJ2-5; v_gene: TRBV15; abundance: few; d_gene: NA; CDR3aa: CATSAAGLRETQYF; CDR3nt: TGTGCCACCAGTGCCGCAGGACTTAGGGAGACCCAGTACTTC
j_gene: TRBJ2-7; v_gene: TRBV7-9; abundance: few; d_gene: NA; CDR3aa: CASSLYNEQYF; CDR3nt: TGTGCCAGCAGCTTATACAACGAGCAGTACTTC
j_gene: TRBJ1-4; v_gene: TRBV5-1; abundance: NA; d_gene: TRBD1; CDR3aa: CASTRQGLGEKLFF; CDR3nt: TGCGCCAGCACCCGACAGGGGTTGGGAGAAAAACTGTTTTTT
j_gene: TRBJ1-4; v_gene: TRBV29-1; abundance: NA; d_gene: TRBD1; CDR3aa: CSVFTPGQREKLFF; CDR3nt: TGCAGCGTATTTACCCCGGGACAGCGGGAAAAACTGTTTTTT
j_gene: TRBJ2-7; v_gene: TRBV9; abundance: NA; d_gene: NA; CDR3aa: CASSVGEGDRSYEQYF; CDR3nt: TGTGCCAGCAGCGTAGGTGAGGGGGACCGCTCCTACGAGCAGTACTTC
j_gene: TRBJ2-1; v_gene: TRBV11-1; abundance: few; d_gene: TRBD2; CDR3aa: CASSSSGRPYNEQFF; CDR3nt: TGTGCCAGCAGCTCTAGCGGGAGACCATACAATGAGCAGTTCTTC
j_gene: TRBJ2-3; v_gene: TRBV5-8; abundance: NA; d_gene: NA; CDR3aa: CASSLQGGDTQYF; CDR3nt: TGTGCCAGCAGCTTGCAGGGTGGAGATACGCAGTATTTT
j_gene: TRBJ2-5; v_gene: TRBV2; abundance: NA; d_gene: TRBD2; CDR3aa: CASSPRLAGTGETQYF; CDR3nt: TGTGCCAGCAGTCCTAGACTAGCGGGGACGGGAGAGACCCAGTACTTC
j_gene: TRBJ1-1; v_gene: TRBV28; abundance: few; d_gene: NA; CDR3aa: CASSSPGRMGGTEAFF; CDR3nt: TGTGCCAGCAGTTCTCCAGGGCGAATGGGAGGGACTGAAGCTTTCTTT
j_gene: TRBJ2-5; v_gene: TRBV10-3; abundance: few; d_gene: TRBD1; CDR3aa: CAIKPGQGHETQYF; CDR3nt: TGTGCCATCAAACCGGGACAGGGGCATGAGACCCAGTACTTC
j_gene: TRBJ2-1; v_gene: TRBV29-1; abundance: NA; d_gene: TRBD2; CDR3aa: CSVENWSSGSPREQFF; CDR3nt: TGCAGCGTTGAAAATTGGTCTAGCGGGAGTCCTAGAGAGCAGTTCTTC
j_gene: TRBJ2-3; v_gene: TRBV7-3; abundance: NA; d_gene: NA; CDR3aa: CASSVYADTQYF; CDR3nt: TGTGCCAGCAGCGTTTATGCGGATACGCAGTATTTT
j_gene: TRBJ2-5; v_gene: TRBV5-4; abundance: NA; d_gene: TRBD2; CDR3aa: CASSRRLAGGQETQYF; CDR3nt: TGTGCCAGCAGCCGGAGACTAGCGGGAGGGCAAGAGACCCAGTACTTC
j_gene: TRBJ1-1; v_gene: TRBV29-1; abundance: few; d_gene: NA; CDR3aa: CSVRDLMGTYTEAFF; CDR3nt: TGCAGCGTGCGGGACCTAATGGGAACGTACACTGAAGCTTTCTTT
j_gene: TRBJ2-6; v_gene: TRBV30; abundance: NA; d_gene: TRBD1; CDR3aa: CASHRDRGRKGANVLTF; CDR3nt: TGTGCCTCGCACCGGGACAGGGGGCGAAAAGGGGCCAACGTCCTGACTTTC
j_gene: TRBJ1-2; v_gene: TRBV29-1; abundance: NA; d_gene: TRBD1; CDR3aa: CSVWTGRYGYTF; CDR3nt: TGCAGCGTGTGGACAGGTCGCTATGGCTACACCTTC
j_gene: TRBJ2-5; v_gene: TRBV7-2; abundance: few; d_gene: TRBD2; CDR3aa: CASSRLAGVQETQYF; CDR3nt: TGTGCCAGCAGCAGGCTAGCGGGGGTACAAGAGACCCAGTACTTC
j_gene: TRBJ2-3; v_gene: TRBV5-8; abundance: NA; d_gene: TRBD2; CDR3aa: CASSLRIAGSTDTQYF; CDR3nt: TGTGCCAGCAGCTTGAGGATAGCGGGGAGCACAGATACGCAGTATTTT
j_gene: TRBJ2-1; v_gene: TRBV7-9; abundance: NA; d_gene: TRBD2; CDR3aa: CASSSRPGGLAVDNEQFF; CDR3nt: TGTGCCAGCAGCTCTCGACCGGGTGGGCTAGCGGTAGACAATGAGCAGTTCTTC
j_gene: TRBJ2-5; v_gene: TRBV2; abundance: NA; d_gene: TRBD2; CDR3aa: CASSGGLAGGIQETQYF; CDR3nt: TGTGCCAGCAGTGGAGGACTAGCGGGAGGTATCCAAGAGACCCAGTACTTC
j_gene: TRBJ2-7; v_gene: TRBV5-1; abundance: few; d_gene: NA; CDR3aa: CASSLLSVHYEQYF; CDR3nt: TGCGCCAGCAGCTTGTTGTCAGTTCACTACGAGCAGTACTTC
j_gene: TRBJ1-1; v_gene: TRBV6-5; abundance: NA; d_gene: NA; CDR3aa: CASSLIRVGNTEAFF; CDR3nt: TGTGCCAGCAGCCTGATACGGGTCGGGAACACTGAAGCTTTCTTT
j_gene: TRBJ2-6; v_gene: TRBV7-3; abundance: NA; d_gene: TRBD1; CDR3aa: CASSLWGQGLLHSGANVLTF; CDR3nt: TGTGCCAGCAGCTTATGGGGACAGGGGCTGTTACACTCTGGGGCCAACGTCCTGACTTTC
j_gene: TRBJ2-7; v_gene: TRBV30; abundance: few; d_gene: NA; CDR3aa: CAGYRDPYEQYF; CDR3nt: TGTGCCGGATACAGGGACCCCTACGAGCAGTACTTC
j_gene: TRBJ2-1; v_gene: TRBV7-9; abundance: NA; d_gene: NA; CDR3aa: CASSPADNEQFF; CDR3nt: TGTGCCAGCAGCCCAGCGGACAATGAGCAGTTCTTC
j_gene: TRBJ1-5; v_gene: TRBV28; abundance: NA; d_gene: TRBD1; CDR3aa: CASSLTGGVQPQHF; CDR3nt: TGTGCCAGCAGTTTAACAGGGGGCGTTCAGCCCCAGCATTTT
j_gene: TRBJ2-1; v_gene: TRBV19; abundance: few; d_gene: NA; CDR3aa: CASSIEVKAEQFF; CDR3nt: TGTGCCAGTAGTATAGAGGTAAAAGCGGAGCAGTTCTTC
j_gene: TRBJ2-1; v_gene: TRBV7-9; abundance: NA; d_gene: TRBD2; CDR3aa: CASSPRGTSGYNEQFF; CDR3nt: TGTGCCAGCAGTCCCCGGGGCACTAGCGGGTACAATGAGCAGTTCTTC